These T cell receptor beta chains were read from a single sample in a study of Graves' ophthalmopathy and Graves' hyperthyroidism. Each CDR3 protein is one row after TCRdb ran MiXCR on the multiplex PCR reads. This table holds 600,000 to 950,000 distinct CDR3 sequences, roughly two fifths found once. Sequencing input: peripheral blood. All receptors come from an adult man with Graves' ophthalmopathy. Each CDR3 is given with its conserved first and last residue. Each record gives: J gene, clone size, V gene, D gene, CDR3 DNA, CDR3 protein. The D gene is left open where the match is weak. Size values are once, few and many counts, or a class for expanded clones, and some rows have none.

J gene: TRBJ2-7
clone size: NA
V gene: TRBV19
D gene: NA
CDR3 DNA: TGTGCCAGTAGCCGGGACCGAATCTCCTACGAGCAGTACTTC
CDR3 protein: CASSRDRISYEQYF

J gene: TRBJ2-5
clone size: NA
V gene: TRBV7-2
D gene: NA
CDR3 DNA: TGTGCCTGGGGGGTGGGAGAGACCCAGTACTTC
CDR3 protein: CAWGVGETQYF

J gene: TRBJ2-5
clone size: few
V gene: TRBV6-5
D gene: NA
CDR3 DNA: TGTGCCAGCAGTGGCCGGGACCCAGGGTCGCAAGAGACCCAGTACTTC
CDR3 protein: CASSGRDPGSQETQYF

J gene: TRBJ2-5
clone size: NA
V gene: TRBV15
D gene: TRBD1
CDR3 DNA: TGTGCCGCCAACAGAGTGGGACAGGGATTAGAGACCCAGTACTTC
CDR3 protein: CAANRVGQGLETQYF

J gene: TRBJ1-5
clone size: NA
V gene: TRBV20-1
D gene: TRBD1
CDR3 DNA: TGCAGTGCTAGTCCAGGGGGGAGGCTTAGTCAGCCCCAGCATTTT
CDR3 protein: CSASPGGRLSQPQHF

J gene: TRBJ1-1
clone size: many
V gene: TRBV7-8
D gene: NA
CDR3 DNA: TGTGCCAGCAGCTCCCACGTGGGGTCAGTCACTGAAGCTTTCTTT
CDR3 protein: CASSSHVGSVTEAFF

J gene: TRBJ1-2
clone size: many
V gene: TRBV19
D gene: NA
CDR3 DNA: TGTGCCAGTAATTCGGGGCTAGACGGCTACACCTTC
CDR3 protein: CASNSGLDGYTF

J gene: TRBJ2-7
clone size: NA
V gene: TRBV9
D gene: NA
CDR3 DNA: TGTGCCAGCAGTTTCGGGGGCCCCGACGAGCAGTACTTC
CDR3 protein: CASSFGGPDEQYF

J gene: TRBJ1-2
clone size: NA
V gene: TRBV25-1
D gene: NA
CDR3 DNA: TGTGCCAGCTCACCAGGGGATGGCTACACCTTC
CDR3 protein: CASSPGDGYTF

J gene: TRBJ1-2
clone size: many
V gene: TRBV24-1
D gene: NA
CDR3 DNA: TGTGCCACCAGTGATCCCTCAGTTGGCTACACCTTC
CDR3 protein: CATSDPSVGYTF

J gene: TRBJ2-5
clone size: few
V gene: TRBV7-2
D gene: TRBD2
CDR3 DNA: TGTGCCAGCAGTTTGCGTAGGCGGGAGGGGGAGACCCAGTACTTC
CDR3 protein: CASSLRRREGETQYF